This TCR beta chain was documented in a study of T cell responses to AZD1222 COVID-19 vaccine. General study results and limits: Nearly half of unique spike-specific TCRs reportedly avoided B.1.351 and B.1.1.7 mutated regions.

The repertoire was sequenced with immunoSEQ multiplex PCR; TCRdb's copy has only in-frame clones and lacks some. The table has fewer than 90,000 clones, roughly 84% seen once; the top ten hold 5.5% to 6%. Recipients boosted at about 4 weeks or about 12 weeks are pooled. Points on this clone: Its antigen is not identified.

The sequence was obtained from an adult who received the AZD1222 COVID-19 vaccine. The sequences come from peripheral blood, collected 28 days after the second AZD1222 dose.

The CDR3 nucleotides read TGTGCCAGCAGCCAAGTCCTCCAGGATACGCAGTATTTT. This codes for CASSQVLQDTQYF. The gene calls are TRBV4-2 and TRBJ2-3; no reliable D call. The CDR3 runs to 13 residues. Trimming took off 1 base at V and 6 bases at J, with 8 bases between the two ends. Germline CDR1 reads LGHNA; CDR2 reads YNFKEQ.